The present entry profiles one TCR beta chain with its context. This clonotype was counted at least ten times. Its antigen is not yet known. Within one base of it there is no much larger clone, and no base qualities were kept. Donors were a few dozen systemically healthy Caucasian individuals from Russia aged roughly 6 to 90 years. Each donor gave 8 to 10 milliliters of peripheral blood, drawn into EDTA-treated Vacutainer tubes. Ficoll-Paque density-gradient centrifugation was used to isolate PBMCs, with at least 7 million per sample. Trizol reagent was used to extract total RNA from the PBMCs, yielding at least 5.5 micrograms per sample. The percentages of naive CD45RAhigh/CD27high T cells were determined by flow cytometry on a PBMC aliquot from every donor. The record originates from a study of blood T cells in healthy people across ages (dated by TCRdb to 2014 to 2015). With regard to the full study: In model experiments, template switching captured roughly one uniquely barcoded TCR beta cDNA molecule for every two T cells. To track age-related changes in TCR beta repertoire diversity, the study relied on deep sequencing normalized with unique cDNA molecular identifiers. The donors were split into four age groups: young (average 16 years), middle-aged (nearly 40), aged (more than 55) and long-lived (about 74). To avoid experimental bias, donors of different ages were distributed randomly across sequencing lanes. For two donors (one aged 18 to 30 and one aged 80 or older), the study analyzed two additional independent replicas of 1 million unique cDNA reads from the same blood draw. Results the study describes overall, beyond this receptor: Bulk unsorted PBMC profiling prevented conclusive comparison of naive and antigen-experienced compartments. A strong correlation was found between observed TCR beta diversity and the percentage of naive T cells measured by flow cytometry. The long-lived group showed more naive CD4+ T cells, fewer expanded clones and increased TCR diversity than the aged group, suggesting age selection. Donor CMV infection status was unknown, potentially confounding age-related changes in expanded clonotypes. Observed TCR beta diversity per million T cells fell roughly linearly with age, and a significant reduction was already apparent by age roughly 40. Estimates of total diversity based on one million sequenced T cells were considered lower bounds and underestimates.

Taken from cysteine to phenylalanine, the CDR3 has 12 residues. Of the read, only the CDR3 DNA is kept; its 36 bases are in frame from base 1. For CDR1 and CDR2, the germline V gene (reference sequence) lists LGHDT and YNNKEL. A distance of 7 bases separates the germline ends of V and J, which lose 8 bases and 0 bases respectively. Receptor amplification or capture employed 5' RACE. Sequencing was carried out with an Illumina HiSeq 2500. A second PCR of roughly 7 to 11 cycles was performed with a sample-barcoded 5' primer and a J-beta primer mix. A template-switch 5' adaptor carrying 12 random nucleotides introduced a unique molecular identifier onto each TCR beta cDNA molecule. Each sample yielded at least 2.5 million CDR3-containing paired-end reads. All of the RNA was converted into first-strand cDNA using the Mint cDNA synthesis kit, with a TRBC-specific oligonucleotide serving as the primer. Following uracil-DNA glycosylase treatment, a first 18-cycle PCR with universal primers M1SS and BC2_uni_R was performed on all cDNA. In the source study's methods: Each sample was normalized by randomly selecting 1 million high-quality reads, each carrying a distinct molecular identifier. Reads with shared molecular identifiers were discarded instead of being binned into consensus sequences. CDR3 identification, clonotype clustering and error correction used MiTCR with a Q25 quality threshold and the strictest error-elimination algorithm. A nonparametric unseen species model using Euler transformation provided a lower-bound estimate of total TCR beta diversity. Using fastp at Q25 and MiXCR, TCRdb reprocessed the public reads and kept productive beta chains. One record per CDR3 amino acid sequence lists the most common genes and DNA. None of the V and J calls come from the authors' own analysis; TCRdb made them. Across this sample there are just under 900,000 distinct CDR3 sequences, with roughly 26% seen only once. 17% of the sample belongs to the ten largest clones.

Sequenced material: blood. The receptor chain draws on TRBV3-1 and TRBJ1-2, with the D gene call left open. This TCR was sampled from a woman of 80 years or more in good health. The nucleotides are TGTGCCAGCTCCACCGCTAACTATGGCTACACCTTC. Translation gives CASSTANYGYTF.